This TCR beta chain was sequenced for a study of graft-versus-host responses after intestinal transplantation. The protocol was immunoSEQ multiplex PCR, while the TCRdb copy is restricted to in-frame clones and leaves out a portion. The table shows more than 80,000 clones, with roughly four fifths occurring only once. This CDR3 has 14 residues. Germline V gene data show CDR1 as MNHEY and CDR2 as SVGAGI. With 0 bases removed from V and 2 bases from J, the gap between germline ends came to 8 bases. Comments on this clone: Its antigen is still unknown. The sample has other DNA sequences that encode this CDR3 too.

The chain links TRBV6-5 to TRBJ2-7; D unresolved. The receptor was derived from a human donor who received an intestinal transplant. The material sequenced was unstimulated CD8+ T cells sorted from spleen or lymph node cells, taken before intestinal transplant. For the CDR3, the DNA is TGTGCCAGCAGTTACTCGAGTGGGGCCTACGAGCAGTACTTC. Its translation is CASSYSSGAYEQYF.